The present T cell receptor beta chain was sequenced within a study of patients and donors after allogeneic stem cell transplantation (dated by TCRdb to 2020 to 2022). Libraries came from RT-PCR. TCRdb shows the sequencer as NextSeq 550. TCRdb reprocessing: public reads trimmed at Q25 with fastp, clones called with MiXCR, in-frame beta chains kept. Every CDR3 protein is listed once, alongside the most common genes and DNA of its rows. This sample holds about a million distinct CDR3 sequences; 18% were observed only once. Jointly, the top ten make up around 6% of the sample. A note on this clonotype: Its cognate antigen has yet to be identified. Per-base qualities were not stored, and no clone one base away is much larger.

This TCR was recovered from a human donor who was either an allogeneic HSCT recipient or a stem cell or donor lymphocyte infusion donor (not recorded which). It is not recorded whose cells these are; they may come from a transplant donor. Sequencing was done on a sample of blood, either unsorted or a sorted T cell fraction (not recorded which).

CDR3 region: CASSFLRLAGATDNNEQFF. The sequenced DNA: TGTGCCAGCAGTTTTTTACGACTAGCGGGGGCCACGGACAACAATGAGCAGTTCTTC. The chain employs TRBV12-3 or TRBV12-4 and TRBJ2-1; TRBD2 agrees with 12 junctional bases. The CDR3 runs 19 amino acids, cysteine and phenylalanine included. The retained sequence is limited to the CDR3, 57 bases, with the frame set at the first base. Compared with germline, V lacks 3 bases and J lacks 5 bases; bases without a gene match: 14.